This T cell receptor (beta chain) was profiled in a study of blood T cells in healthy people across ages. CDR1 and CDR2 from the germline V gene are MGHRA and YSYEKL. V shed 1 base and J shed 13 bases, with 14 bases lying between them. The CDR3 spans 13 residues. A word on this clonotype: Its specificity is unknown.

Study-level points and caveats: Underestimates were what the diversity estimates from one million T cells were considered to be.

Through a sample-barcoded 5' primer and a J-beta primer mix, a second PCR was run for roughly 6 to 11 cycles. TCRdb recomputed calls from the 5' RACE reads with MiXCR, one row per CDR3 protein. The data show about 1.6 million distinct CDR3 sequences, with about 35% seen just once and about 10% held by the top ten. The specimen was blood. The TCR sequence derives from a young woman in good health. V and J are TRBV4-1 and TRBJ2-1; D gene uncertain. The CDR3: CASSQVEQEAQFF. CDR3 DNA sequence: TGCGCCAGCAGCCAAGTCGAACAAGAGGCCCAGTTCTTC.